The 30 T cell receptor beta chains presented below share a single source sample, sequenced in a study of radiotherapy plus CTLA-4 blockade in lung cancer. Generated by immunoSEQ multiplex PCR, the TCRdb table keeps only in-frame clones and is missing some. The sample consists of roughly 35,000 clones, roughly 79% of them appearing once. Sequenced here: peripheral blood, sampled from a patient treated with radiotherapy plus ipilimumab. Receptors were obtained from a human donor with non-small cell lung cancer that progressed on radiotherapy plus ipilimumab.

The V and J genes are TRBV13 and TRBJ1-2; the D gene is possibly TRBD1 (6 bases). Germline V CDR1 and CDR2: PRHDT, FYEKMQ (reference sequence). The CDR3 spans 13 residues. Trimming pared 6 bases from V and 8 bases from J, leaving 16 bases between. The CDR3 sequence: CASSLGTIPGYTF. CDR3 nucleotides: TGTGCCAGCAGTCTCGGGACAATCCCGGGCTACACCTTC.

This clone has only a few counts. The V gene is TRBV7-8, the J gene TRBJ2-1; D may be TRBD2 (6 bases). This CDR3 is 15 amino acids long. Germline CDR1 is SGHVS and CDR2 is FQNEAQ. Trimming removed 5 bases from V and 6 bases from J, with 17 bases in between. CDR3 protein: CASSPLLGGGNEQFF. DNA for the CDR3: TGTGCCAGCAGCCCCCTCCTCGGGGGTGGCAATGAGCAGTTCTTC. The full variable domain, in which reference TRBV7-8 and TRBJ2-1 provide the parts outside the CDR3, is GAGVSQSPRYKVAKRGQDVALRCDPISGHVSLFWYQQALGQGPEFLTYFQNEAQLDKSGLPSDRFFAERPEGSVSTLKIQRTQQEDSAVYLCASSPLLGGGNEQFFGPGTRLTVL.

Within the sample, this clone is medium-sized. The rearrangement uses TRBV27 and TRBJ2-7; D is undetermined. Trimming stripped 0 bases from V and 6 bases from J, with 9 bases between. Germline CDR1 reads MNHEY; CDR2 reads SMNVEV (reference sequence). The CDR3 is made up of 13 amino acids. CDR3 residues: CASSLSSVAEQYF. In nucleotides, the CDR3 is TGTGCCAGCAGTTTATCGTCGGTGGCCGAGCAGTACTTC.

The chain recombines TRBV5-5 with TRBJ2-7; 7 positions agree with TRBD1. This CDR3 has 14 residues. Trimming removed 5 bases from V and 2 bases from J; junction bases left unmatched: 7. Germline V gives CDR1 SGHKS, CDR2 YYEKEE (reference sequence). The CDR3 protein is CASSFRDSAYEQYF. The CDR3 DNA follows: TGTGCCAGCAGTTTCCGGGACAGCGCCTACGAGCAGTACTTC.

CDR3: CASSGDKGLPYEQYF. The CDR3 DNA follows: TGTGCCAGCAGTGGGGACAAGGGACTGCCCTACGAGCAGTACTTC. The chain joins TRBV27 to TRBJ2-7, with D perhaps assigned TRBD1 or TRBD2 (6 bases each). V shed 5 bases and J shed 2 bases, with 16 bases lying between them. The CDR3 totals 15 residues. Germline V gene data show CDR1 as MNHEY and CDR2 as SMNVEV (reference sequence).

The chain joins TRBV7-8 to TRBJ2-5; the match to TRBD2 covers 9 bases. The CDR3 consists of 14 residues. Germline CDR1 and CDR2: SGHVS and FQNEAQ. V was clipped by 2 bases and J by 2 bases; unmatched bases: 0. The CDR3, as DNA: TGTGCCAGCAGCTTACTAGCGGGGCAAGAGACCCAGTACTTC. This gives the protein CASSLLAGQETQYF.

V and J are TRBV30 and TRBJ1-6; no definite D call. The CDR3 is 12 amino acids. Germline CDR1 reads GTSNPN; CDR2 reads SVGIG (reference sequence). Trimming removed 8 bases at V and 6 bases at J, with 11 bases between. CDR3 DNA sequence: TGTGCCGGCAGACGGGCTAATTCACCCCTCCACTTT. Translation gives CAGRRANSPLHF.

The J gene is TRBJ1-1, the V gene TRBV11-2, with D uncertain. CDR1 is SGHAT, CDR2 FQNNGV, per germline. CDR3 size: 15 residues. Trimming left V 0 bases short and J 1 base short, with 9 bases between. CDR3 region: CASSLDRMGNTEAFF. Written as DNA, the CDR3 is TGTGCCAGCAGCTTAGACAGAATGGGGAACACTGAAGCTTTCTTT. Filled out from reference TRBV11-2 and TRBJ1-1, the complete variable domain reads EAGVAQSPRYKIIEKRQSVAFWCNPISGHATLYWYQQILGQGPKLLIQFQNNGVVDDSQLPKDRFSAERLKGVDSTLKIQPAKLEDSAVYLCASSLDRMGNTEAFFGQGTRLTVV.

The chain couples TRBV9 to TRBJ2-3; 13 positions agree with TRBD2. The germline V gene encodes CDR1 SGDLS and CDR2 YYNGEE. The CDR3 totals 15 residues. The V and J ends lost 0 bases and 5 bases, in that order; junction bases with no gene match: 0. CDR3 in amino acids: CASSVGLAGGDTQYF. Here the CDR3 DNA reads TGTGCCAGCAGCGTAGGACTAGCGGGGGGAGATACGCAGTATTTT.

This chain links TRBV6-5 with TRBJ2-7; TRBD1 matches 11 bases. Germline values: CDR1 MNHEY, CDR2 SVGAGI. The CDR3 is 14 amino acids. V lost 7 bases and J lost 6; bases outside the gene matches: 8. CDR3 sequence reads: CASKRTGGRGEQYF. As DNA, the CDR3 is TGTGCCAGCAAACGGACAGGGGGCAGAGGCGAGCAGTACTTC.

This clone came up once. The chain has TRBV18 and TRBJ2-3; no firm D call. V was pared by 2 bases and J by 2 bases, with 2 bases between. This CDR3 spans 12 amino acids. Germline V CDR1 and CDR2: KGHSH, LQKENI. In DNA form, the CDR3 reads TGTGCCAGCTCACCATTCACAGATACGCAGTATTTT. Translated, it gives CASSPFTDTQYF.

The chain joins TRBV27 to TRBJ1-2; tentatively, D is TRBD1 (6 bases). The CDR3 extends over 15 amino acids. V was pared by 5 bases and J by 8 bases, with 21 bases between. Per the germline V gene, CDR1 is MNHEY and CDR2 is SMNVEV (reference sequence). In DNA form, the CDR3 reads TGTGCCAGCAGTCGCCAAGAGGGGGGCGAGTGGGGCTACACCTTC. Its protein product is CASSRQEGGEWGYTF.

The chain links TRBV4-3 to TRBJ2-7, with unresolved D. The CDR3 totals 15 residues. The V end was cut by 0 bases, the J end by 2 bases, with 11 bases between. CDR1 LGHNA and CDR2 YSLEER come from the germline V gene. The CDR3 bases are TGCGCCAGCAGCCAAGAGCCGCAAGCGCCCTACGAGCAGTACTTC. This sequence encodes CASSQEPQAPYEQYF.

The rearrangement joins TRBV4-2 to TRBJ2-5; D is undetermined. There are 11 residues in the CDR3. V gave up 1 base and J gave up 7 bases, with 4 bases separating them. Germline CDR1 reads LGHNA; CDR2 reads YNFKEQ. The CDR3 DNA follows: TGTGCCAGCAGCCAAGGGGGGACCCAGTACTTC. This sequence encodes CASSQGGTQYF.

This clone was seen only a few times. The CDR3 DNA follows: TGTGCCAGCAGTCCGACAGGGGGCCTCACAGATACGCAGTATTTT. It encodes CASSPTGGLTDTQYF. The J gene is TRBJ2-3, the V gene TRBV7-9, with 10 positions matching TRBD1. The J segment lost 2 bases and the V segment lost 6 bases, leaving 5 bases of the junction unmatched. Per germline, CDR1 SEHNR and CDR2 FQNEAQ (reference sequence). This CDR3 is 15 amino acids long.

The J gene is TRBJ1-2, the V gene TRBV6-5; 7 bases align to TRBD1. Germline loops: CDR1 MNHEY, CDR2 SVGAGI. V lost 5 bases, J lost 8 bases, and 14 bases stayed unmatched. CDR3 length: 15 residues. CDR3 bases: TGTGCCAGCAGTAAAGGGGACAGAGTCAATGCCGGCTACACCTTC. The encoded protein is CASSKGDRVNAGYTF.

J is TRBJ1-1 and V is TRBV6-1, with D possibly TRBD1 on 5 matching bases. CDR3 size: 14 residues. Germline-derived CDR1 and CDR2 are MNHNS and SASEGT. V was clipped by 6 bases and J by 4 bases, with 15 bases between them. CDR3 coding DNA: TGTGCCAGCAGCCCGGGGGGTCGGGGCACTGAAGCTTTCTTT. It codes for CASSPGGRGTEAFF.

The CDR3 nucleotides read TGTGCCAGCACCCGAGGAGGGGTGAACACTGAAGCTTTCTTT. This sequence encodes CASTRGGVNTEAFF. The rearrangement links TRBV2 to TRBJ1-1, with D perhaps matching TRBD1 (5 bases). The CDR3 has 14 residues. V lost 7 bases and J lost 0, with 12 bases in between. Looked up from germline, CDR1 is SNHLY and CDR2 is FYNNEI. The whole variable domain, remainder taken from reference TRBV2 and TRBJ1-1, is EPEVTQTPSHQVTQMGQEVILRCVPISNHLYFYWYRQILGQKVEFLVSFYNNEISEKSEIFDDQFSVERPDGSNFTLKIRSTKLEDSAMYFCASTRGGVNTEAFFGQGTRLTVV.

The genes are TRBV7-8 and TRBJ1-2; D ambiguous. Trimming took off 1 base at V and 5 bases at J, with 20 bases between the two ends. The CDR3 extends over 17 amino acids. Per the germline V gene, CDR1 is SGHVS and CDR2 is FQNEAQ. The CDR3 reads CASSLDHSASKVYGYTF. The CDR3 bases are TGTGCCAGCAGCTTAGATCATTCAGCGAGCAAGGTTTATGGCTACACCTTC.

CDR3 residues: CSVSPEGNAYNEQFF. The CDR3 nucleotides are TGCAGCGTTTCTCCCGAGGGCAACGCCTACAATGAGCAGTTCTTC. V usage is TRBV29-1 and J usage is TRBJ2-1; TRBD2 might be the D (5 bases). The CDR3 covers 15 residues. V was trimmed by 5 bases and J by 2 bases, leaving 16 bases between them. Germline CDR1 SQVTM, CDR2 ANQGSEA.

This chain uses TRBV5-6 with TRBJ2-3; a weak D match, TRBD1 (7 bases). V gave up 4 bases and J gave up 6 bases, with 21 bases separating them. The germline gives CDR1 SGHDT, CDR2 YYEEEE. The CDR3 is made up of 16 amino acids. CDR3 sequence reads: CASSPLRAGGRDTQYF. CDR3 bases: TGTGCCAGCAGCCCCCTTAGGGCAGGGGGGAGGGATACGCAGTATTTT.

The chain combines TRBV28 with TRBJ2-1; no reliable D call. CDR1 and CDR2 from the germline V gene are MDHEN and SYDVKM. Trimming pared 6 bases from V and 4 bases from J, leaving 7 bases between. CDR3 length: 12 residues. The CDR3 DNA reads as TGTGCCAGCAGCCGCCGGTACAATGAGCAGTTCTTC. This translates into CASSRRYNEQFF.

The chain recombines TRBV15 with TRBJ1-4; D is undetermined. CDR1 LNHNV and CDR2 YYDKDF come from the germline V gene (reference sequence). This CDR3 has 17 residues. The germline V and J ends were trimmed by 1 base and 7 bases, with 19 bases remaining between them. As DNA, the CDR3 is TGTGCCACCAGCAGAGCCGCTCGCGGGTTGAGGGCTGAAAAACTGTTTTTT. It yields the protein CATSRAARGLRAEKLFF.

This clone appeared once. The chain combines TRBV28 with TRBJ2-5; TRBD1 might be the D (6 bases). The CDR3 has 15 residues. Germline lookup yields CDR1 MDHEN and CDR2 SYDVKM. V was clipped by 5 bases and J by 5 bases, with 18 bases between them. The CDR3 DNA follows: TGTGCCAGCAGTGCCCTCACAGGGAACGGGGAGACCCAGTACTTC. Protein product: CASSALTGNGETQYF.

The chain has TRBV4-1 and TRBJ1-1; 7 positions match TRBD1. The germline CDR1 and CDR2 sequences are MGHRA and YSYEKL. The ends lost 0 bases at V and 0 bases at J; junction bases unmatched: 1. The length of the CDR3 is 15 residues. CDR3 sequence: CASSQEGGMNTEAFF. CDR3 coding DNA: TGCGCCAGCAGCCAAGAAGGGGGCATGAACACTGAAGCTTTCTTT.

The CDR3 loop reads CASSKGQGHNQPQHF. The CDR3 nucleotides read TGTGCCAGCAGCAAAGGACAGGGCCACAATCAGCCCCAGCATTTT. The chain joins TRBV7-9 to TRBJ1-5; 8 bases line up with TRBD1. With V trimmed by 5 bases and J by 3 bases, 6 bases remained unmatched. The CDR3 spans 15 residues. Germline values: CDR1 SEHNR, CDR2 FQNEAQ (reference sequence).

This clone showed up just a few times. V usage is TRBV6-1 and J usage is TRBJ1-1; a weak D match, TRBD1 (6 bases). The V gene's germline CDR1 is MNHNS and CDR2 SASEGT. This CDR3 has 15 amino acids. With 5 bases removed from V and 7 bases from J, the gap between germline ends came to 20 bases. DNA of the CDR3: TGTGCCAGCAGTCAGCGAGACAGGTCCGACCATGAAGCTTTCTTT. This translates into CASSQRDRSDHEAFF.

The rearrangement joins TRBV15 to TRBJ2-5; D not certain. This CDR3 comprises 14 residues. CDR1 is LNHNV and CDR2 is YYDKDF in the germline V gene (reference sequence). Deletions cut 4 bases from V and 5 bases from J, with 14 bases between. The DNA for the CDR3 is TGTGCCACCAGCACCGCGGCCCGGCGGGAGACCCAGTACTTC. It codes for CATSTAARRETQYF. Filled out from reference TRBV15 and TRBJ2-5, the complete variable domain reads DAMVIQNPRYQVTQFGKPVTLSCSQTLNHNVMYWYQQKSSQAPKLLFHYYDKDFNNEADTPDNFQSRRPNTSFCFLDIRSPGLGDTAMYLCATSTAARRETQYFGPGTRLLVL.

The rearrangement uses TRBV30 and TRBJ1-1, with 7 nucleotides matching TRBD1. Germline V gene data show CDR1 as GTSNPN and CDR2 as SVGIG (reference sequence). The CDR3 consists of 11 residues. The V segment lost 5 bases and the J segment 6 bases; nucleotides outside the gene matches: 3. The CDR3 is CAWETGSEAFF. The CDR3 DNA is TGTGCCTGGGAGACAGGGTCTGAAGCTTTCTTT.

The chain combines TRBV9 with TRBJ2-3, with TRBD1 matching over 7 bases. The trim removed 6 bases at V and 3 bases at J, leaving 13 bases unmatched. Germline V gene sequence: CDR1 SGDLS, CDR2 YYNGEE. The CDR3 has 16 amino acids. The CDR3 region has the DNA TGTGCCAGCAACCCCAGGCTAGGGGGCGGAACAGATACGCAGTATTTT. Amino acid sequence: CASNPRLGGGTDTQYF. Based on the CDR3 plus reference TRBV9 and TRBJ2-3, the full variable domain is DSGVTQTPKHLITATGQRVTLRCSPRSGDLSVYWYQQSLDQGLQFLIQYYNGEERAKGNILERFSAQQFPDLHSELNLSSLELGDSALYFCASNPRLGGGTDTQYFGPGTRLTVL.